This T cell receptor beta chain came from a study of beta chain features in type 1 diabetes. Whole-study context: Under 140,000,000 sorted cells were examined across all samples. Findings and caveats of the study: Within the patient group, naive, central memory and Treg TCRB repertoires appeared more similar to each other than within healthy donors. For Type 1 diabetes patients, all four CD4+ subsets carried TCRB CDR3s that were moderately but significantly shorter.

A single heparinised blood sample, averaging about 120 mL, was obtained per donor. Only a few counts were recorded for this clone. The antigen is undetermined. All of the isolated RNA was reverse transcribed, so expressed TCRB transcripts were sequenced. Sequencing used immunoSEQ multiplex PCR; TCRdb keeps in-frame clones, though not all of them. The table lists 15,000 to 17,000 clones, around two fifths of them singletons. Germline V gives CDR1 SGHDN, CDR2 FVKESK. V was cut by 4 bases and J by 5 bases, with 8 bases left in between. This CDR3 contains 13 residues. Sample: stem cell memory CD4+ T cells from blood. The TCR comes from a woman in her 40s in good health. This rearrangement joins TRBV14 to TRBJ2-2; D remains ambiguous. CDR3 DNA: TGTGCCAGCAGCCGAGACTTAACCGGGGAGCTGTTTTTT. This sequence encodes CASSRDLTGELFF. The whole variable domain, remainder taken from reference TRBV14 and TRBJ2-2, is EAGVTQFPSHSVIEKGQTVTLRCDPISGHDNLYWYRRVMGKEIKFLLHFVKESKQDESGMPNNRFLAERTGGTYSTLKVQPAELEDSGVYFCASSRDLTGELFFGEGSRLTVL.